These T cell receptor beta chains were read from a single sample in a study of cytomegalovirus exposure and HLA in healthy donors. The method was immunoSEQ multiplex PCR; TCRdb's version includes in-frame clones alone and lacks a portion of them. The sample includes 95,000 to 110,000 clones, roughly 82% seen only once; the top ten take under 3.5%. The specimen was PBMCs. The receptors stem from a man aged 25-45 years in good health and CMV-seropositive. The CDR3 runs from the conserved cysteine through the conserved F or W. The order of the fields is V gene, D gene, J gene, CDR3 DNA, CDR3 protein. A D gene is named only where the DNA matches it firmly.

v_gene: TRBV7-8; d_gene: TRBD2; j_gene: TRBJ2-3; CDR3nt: TGTGCCAGCGGGTTAGCGGGGGGGCCGGAAGATACGCAGTATTTT; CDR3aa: CASGLAGGPEDTQYF
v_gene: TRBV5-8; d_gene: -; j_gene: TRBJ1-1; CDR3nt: TGTGCCAGCAGCTTGAGCTGGGGCAGCCCTGAAGCTTTCTTT; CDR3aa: CASSLSWGSPEAFF
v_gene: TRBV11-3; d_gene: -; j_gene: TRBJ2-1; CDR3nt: TGTGCCAGCAGCTTCGGGGGGCCGCAGTTCTTC; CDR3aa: CASSFGGPQFF
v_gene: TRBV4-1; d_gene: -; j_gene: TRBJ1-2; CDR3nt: TGCGCCAGCAGCCAAGACGGGAACTATGGCTACACCTTC; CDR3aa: CASSQDGNYGYTF
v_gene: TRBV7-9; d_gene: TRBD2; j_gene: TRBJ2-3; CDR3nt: TGTGCCAGCAGCTTGAAACCCTTAGCGGGATTCACAGATACGCAGTATTTT; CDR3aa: CASSLKPLAGFTDTQYF
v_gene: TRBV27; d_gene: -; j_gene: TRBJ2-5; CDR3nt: TGTGCCAGCAGTTTTTCAAGGGGGATCCAAGAGACCCAGTACTTC; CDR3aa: CASSFSRGIQETQYF
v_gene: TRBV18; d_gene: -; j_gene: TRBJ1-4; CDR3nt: TGTGCCAGCTCTCCTCTAAATGAAAAACTGTTTTTT; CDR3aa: CASSPLNEKLFF
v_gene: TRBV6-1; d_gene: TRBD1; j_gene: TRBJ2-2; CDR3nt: TGTGCCAGCAGTGAAGCTACAGGGGGCTATAGCACCGGGGAGCTGTTTTTT; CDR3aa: CASSEATGGYSTGELFF
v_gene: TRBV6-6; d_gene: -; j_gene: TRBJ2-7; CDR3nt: TGTGCCAGCAGTCTAGACAGATACGAGCAGTACTTC; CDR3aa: CASSLDRYEQYF
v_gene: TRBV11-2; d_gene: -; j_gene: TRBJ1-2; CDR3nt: TGTGCCAGCAGCCCCACGGTAACGGACTATTATGGCTACACCTTC; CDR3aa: CASSPTVTDYYGYTF
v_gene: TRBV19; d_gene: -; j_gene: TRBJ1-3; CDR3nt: TGTGCCAGTAGTATTGGAGGAGTGTTATCTGGAAACACCATATATTTT; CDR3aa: CASSIGGVLSGNTIYF
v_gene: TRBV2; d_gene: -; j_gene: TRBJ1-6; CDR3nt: TGTGCCAGCAGTGAAGGAGGGAGCTCCTATAATTCACCCCTCCACTTT; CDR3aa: CASSEGGSSYNSPLHF
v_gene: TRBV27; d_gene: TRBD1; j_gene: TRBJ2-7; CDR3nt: TGTGCCAGCAGTTTAAAAATGGGACAGGGGAGCTACGAGCAGTACTTC; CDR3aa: CASSLKMGQGSYEQYF